The rows below give T cell receptor beta chains drawn from one sample of a study of cytomegalovirus exposure and HLA in healthy donors. Generated by immunoSEQ multiplex PCR, the TCRdb table keeps only in-frame clones and is missing some. The table lists 130,000 or so clones, more than 80% of them singletons. The sample taken for sequencing was PBMCs. The receptors come from a man in his forties in good health and CMV-seronegative. Both conserved end residues are part of each CDR3. Fields, in order: V gene, clone size, D gene, J gene, CDR3 DNA, CDR3 protein. The D gene is left open where the match is weak. A row's size may be missing; if present it is once, few, many or a size class.

TRBV9	once	.	TRBJ2-3	TGTGCCAGCAGCGCTCGGGGGGATACGCAGTATTTT	CASSARGDTQYF
TRBV2	.	.	TRBJ2-1	TGTGCCAGCAGGGCTAGGCCCCATGGTGAGCAGTTCTTC	CASRARPHGEQFF
TRBV11-3	.	TRBD1	TRBJ2-3	TGTGCCAGCGCGCCCAGGGGGACCACAGATACGCAGTATTTT	CASAPRGTTDTQYF
TRBV28	.	TRBD2	TRBJ2-1	TGTGCCAGCAGTCCCGGGACTAGCGGGGTTGGGCAGTTCTTC	CASSPGTSGVGQFF
TRBV4-3	.	.	TRBJ1-2	TGCGCCAGCAGCCAAGACGGGTTCTATGGCTACACCTTC	CASSQDGFYGYTF
TRBV5-1	.	TRBD2	TRBJ2-5	TGCGCCAGCAGCTCCGGACTAGCAAGCGGGGAGACCCAGTACTTC	CASSSGLASGETQYF
TRBV18	.	.	TRBJ1-1	TGTGCCAGCTTGCCCCAGGAGAACACTGAAGCTTTCTTT	CASLPQENTEAFF
TRBV7-9	.	.	TRBJ2-2	TGTGCCAGCAGCCTCGAAGGGGCGGTCAACGCCGGGGAGCTGTTTTTT	CASSLEGAVNAGELFF
TRBV5-4	.	TRBD2	TRBJ2-2	TGTGCCAGCAGCTCGACTAGCGGGAGGACCGGGGAGCTGTTTTTT	CASSSTSGRTGELFF
TRBV6-1	few	TRBD1	TRBJ1-2	TGTGCCAGCAGTGAACCTTTTTTGAGACAGGGAGTCTATGGCTACACCTTC	CASSEPFLRQGVYGYTF
TRBV2	few	TRBD1	TRBJ2-2	TGTGCCAGCAGTCGACAGGGGAACACCGGGGAGCTGTTTTTT	CASSRQGNTGELFF
TRBV11-1	.	TRBD1	TRBJ2-5	TGTGCCAGCAGCTTAGAACAGGGGCGGGAGACCCAGTACTTC	CASSLEQGRETQYF
TRBV6-1	.	.	TRBJ2-5	TGTGCCAGCACGAGACAGGCCGAAGAGACCCAGTACTTC	CASTRQAEETQYF
TRBV27	.	TRBD2	TRBJ2-2	TGTGCCAGCACCGGACTAGCGGGACGGGGGGCCGGGGAGCTGTTTTTT	CASTGLAGRGAGELFF
TRBV10-3	.	.	TRBJ2-1	TGTGCCACCGACCCAGGAAGCTCCTACAATGAGCAGTTCTTC	CATDPGSSYNEQFF
TRBV7-9	once	.	TRBJ1-2	TGTGCCAGCAGCCCGGGCCAGGGAGGGCATGGCTACACCTTC	CASSPGQGGHGYTF
TRBV25-1	.	.	TRBJ2-5	TGTGCCAGCAGTTGGGGAGCAGAGACCCAGTACTTC	CASSWGAETQYF
TRBV2	.	TRBD1	TRBJ1-1	TGTGCCAGCAATGAACAGGGGGCCGGCACTGAAGCTTTCTTT	CASNEQGAGTEAFF
TRBV19	.	.	TRBJ1-4	TGTGCCAGTAACCAGAAGGTGGGGGGAAAACTGTTTTTT	CASNQKVGGKLFF
TRBV10-3	.	TRBD1	TRBJ1-5	TGTGCCATCAGTGAGTCGATCGCAGGGGGCTATGATCAGCCCCAGCATTTT	CAISESIAGGYDQPQHF
TRBV12-5	.	.	TRBJ2-2	TGTGCTAGTGGTTTGAGTTCAGCGGCCACCGGGGAGCTGTTTTTT	CASGLSSAATGELFF
TRBV5-1	.	.	TRBJ2-1	TGCGCCAGCAGCCTCGGACAGACCAGCGATGAGCAGTTCTTC	CASSLGQTSDEQFF
TRBV19	.	.	TRBJ1-5	TGTGCCAGTAGTATGGGGCAGGGGCTGGATCAGCCCCAGCATTTT	CASSMGQGLDQPQHF
TRBV28	.	TRBD1	TRBJ2-2	TGTGCCAGCAGTGACAGGGGAGAGAACACCGGGGAGCTGTTTTTT	CASSDRGENTGELFF
TRBV6-6	.	.	TRBJ1-3	TGTGCCAGCAGTTACGAGCGTTACTCTGGAAACACCATATATTTT	CASSYERYSGNTIYF
TRBV30	.	TRBD1	TRBJ1-5	TGTGCCTGGAGAGGGACAGACAATCAGCCCCAGCATTTT	CAWRGTDNQPQHF
TRBV4-3	.	TRBD1	TRBJ1-4	TGCGCCAGCAGCCAAGGAAACCGGGACAGGGAAAAACTGTTTTTT	CASSQGNRDREKLFF
TRBV29-1	.	.	TRBJ1-3	TGCAGCGTCGAACTTCCTTTCCGGGACAATGGAAACACCATATATTTT	CSVELPFRDNGNTIYF
TRBV9	.	.	TRBJ2-3	TGTGCCAGCAGCGTAGAGGTGGAGCCCCCAGATACGCAGTATTTT	CASSVEVEPPDTQYF
TRBV27	.	.	TRBJ2-7	TGTGCCAGCAGGGACGTTAGCGGAAACTCTTACGAGCAGTACTTC	CASRDVSGNSYEQYF
TRBV6-1	.	.	TRBJ2-1	TGTGCCAGCAGTAACGTCCCCCGGGACTGGAATGAGCAGTTCTTC	CASSNVPRDWNEQFF
TRBV7-2	.	TRBD1	TRBJ1-6	TGTGCCAGCAGCAATAATAAGGGACAATCAGGGGGACCCCTCCACTTT	CASSNNKGQSGGPLHF
TRBV4-3	.	.	TRBJ1-5	TGCGCCAGCAGCCAAGATAGAGGTCAGCCCCAGCATTTT	CASSQDRGQPQHF
TRBV11-2	.	.	TRBJ2-7	TGTGCCAGCAGCACTTTATACGAGCAGTACTTC	CASSTLYEQYF
TRBV7-2	once	TRBD2	TRBJ2-7	TGTGCCAGCAGGAGTGGAGCGGGAGGCGACGAGCAGTACTTC	CASRSGAGGDEQYF
TRBV2	.	.	TRBJ1-4	TGTGCCAGCAGTGAAGAGGCAGGGTGGCGCGAAAAACTGTTTTTT	CASSEEAGWREKLFF
TRBV28	.	TRBD1	TRBJ1-2	TGTGCCAGCAGGGTACAGGGGGCGGATAACTATGGCTACACCTTC	CASRVQGADNYGYTF
TRBV28	.	TRBD1	TRBJ1-4	TGTGCCAGCCACAGGGGCCATAATGAAAAACTGTTTTTT	CASHRGHNEKLFF
TRBV27	.	.	TRBJ1-2	TGTGCCAGCAGTTTGTCTCGGAGCTATGGCTACACCTTC	CASSLSRSYGYTF
TRBV28	.	.	TRBJ2-5	TGTGCCAGCAGTTTGGACGGGCGGTCAGGGGAGACCCAGTACTTC	CASSLDGRSGETQYF
TRBV30	.	.	TRBJ1-1	TGTGCCTGGAGTGTATCGGGGAGAGGACGCGCTTTCTTT	CAWSVSGRGRAFF